These 15 T cell receptor beta chains share one sample of origin, sequenced in a study of cytomegalovirus exposure and HLA in healthy donors (dated by TCRdb to 2016 to 2017). Receptors were amplified or captured by the immunoSEQ multiplex PCR assay. A mixture of 60 forward primers for TCR Vbeta segments and 13 reverse primers for TCR Jbeta segments was used in the multiplex PCR. What TCRdb holds here is the immuneACCESS table cut down to in-frame rearrangements. Part of the clones is not present; checked against another copy, under half of the missing clones reflect an unresolved V gene, and the others are unexplained. The sample contains tens of thousands of clones, approximately 80% of them found a single time. The ten largest clones capture less than 3.5% of the sample. The sample comprised PBMCs. All receptors come from a woman in her 30s in good health and CMV-seronegative.

The chain links TRBV2 to TRBJ2-5; 8 nucleotides line up with TRBD2. The J segment lost 5 bases and the V segment lost 10 bases, leaving 9 bases of the junction unmatched. This CDR3 comprises 13 residues. Germline V lookup: CDR1 SNHLY, CDR2 FYNNEI. CDR3 loop: CAIKLRTSETQYF. CDR3 bases: TGTGCCATCAAACTACGGACTAGCGAGACCCAGTACTTC.

This chain uses TRBV29-1 with TRBJ2-7, with D maybe TRBD2 (6 bases). V was pared by 3 bases and J by 6 bases, with 15 bases between. Germline CDR1 SQVTM, CDR2 ANQGSEA. This CDR3 has 13 residues. The DNA of the CDR3 is TGCAGCGTTGAGGGGGGTACGCTTGGCGAGCAGTACTTC. Protein product: CSVEGGTLGEQYF.

The CDR3, as DNA: TGCGCCAGCAGCCAGATGCGGGGGAGCTCCTACAATGAGCAGTTCTTC. Amino acid sequence: CASSQMRGSSYNEQFF. The chain is built from TRBV4-3 and TRBJ2-1, with 7 bases fitting TRBD2. The V and J ends lost 3 bases and 0 bases, in that order; junction bases with no gene match: 5. Germline V gives CDR1 LGHNA, CDR2 YSLEER. The CDR3 extends over 16 amino acids.

This clone has a handful of counts. The rearrangement joins TRBV7-2 to TRBJ2-1; D remains ambiguous. V was cut by 3 bases and J by 5 bases, with 14 bases left in between. This CDR3 spans 15 amino acids. From germline, CDR1 is SGHTA and CDR2 FQGNSA. CDR3 coding DNA: TGTGCCAGCAGCTTGAGTCCTGACCTAGACAATGAGCAGTTCTTC. Translated, it gives CASSLSPDLDNEQFF.

The chain links TRBV9 to TRBJ2-2, with D hard to call. Deletions cut 0 bases from V and 8 bases from J, with 11 bases between. Germline V lookup: CDR1 SGDLS, CDR2 YYNGEE. This CDR3 spans 14 amino acids. The CDR3 reads CASSVDQVTGELFF. In nucleotides, the CDR3 is TGTGCCAGCAGCGTAGATCAGGTCACGGGGGAGCTGTTTTTT. Together with reference TRBV9 and TRBJ2-2, the CDR3 gives the full variable domain: DSGVTQTPKHLITATGQRVTLRCSPRSGDLSVYWYQQSLDQGLQFLIQYYNGEERAKGNILERFSAQQFPDLHSELNLSSLELGDSALYFCASSVDQVTGELFFGEGSRLTVL.

The CDR3 DNA is TGTGCCAGCAGTACGACAGGGAAGGGTGCTGAAGCTTTCTTT. Translation gives CASSTTGKGAEAFF. The chain links TRBV2 to TRBJ1-1, with 7 positions matching TRBD1. Trimming took 5 bases from V and 6 from J; bases not matched to a gene: 9. The CDR3 covers 14 residues. Germline CDR1 SNHLY, CDR2 FYNNEI.

This chain links TRBV7-8 with TRBJ1-1, with D maybe TRBD1 (5 bases). The CDR3 loop spans 13 amino acids. The germline V gene encodes CDR1 SGHVS and CDR2 FQNEAQ. Trimming shortened V by 4 bases and J by 0 bases, and 6 bases separated the two germline ends. The CDR3 DNA sequence: TGTGCCAGCAGCTCGGGGGTGAACACTGAAGCTTTCTTT. Residues: CASSSGVNTEAFF.

V is TRBV5-1 and J is TRBJ2-2, with D possibly TRBD1 on 6 matching bases. CDR1 SGHRS and CDR2 YFSETQ come from the germline V gene. The CDR3 has 18 residues. Between the trimmed V and J ends, which lost 4 bases and 3 bases, there was a span of 22 bases. The CDR3 protein is CASSITITGRKDTGELFF. CDR3 sequence (DNA): TGCGCCAGCAGCATTACGATTACAGGGAGAAAGGACACCGGGGAGCTGTTTTTT.

This clone has just one count. The chain joins TRBV18 to TRBJ1-5, with 10 positions matching TRBD1. From germline, CDR1 is KGHSH and CDR2 LQKENI. CDR3 length equals 17 residues. The junction had 10 bases not matched to a gene; V was cut back by 3 bases and J by 5 bases. CDR3 in DNA: TGTGCCAGCTCACCCTTTCGATCCGGGACAGGGGATCAGCCCCAGCATTTT. It yields the protein CASSPFRSGTGDQPQHF.

This chain links TRBV19 with TRBJ1-2, with 8 bases aligning to TRBD1. This CDR3 contains 14 residues. Germline CDR1 reads LNHDA; CDR2 reads SQIVND (reference sequence). With 5 bases clipped from V and 8 bases from J, the junction kept 10 bases outside the gene matches. The CDR3 region is CASSLTWTGNGYTF. The CDR3 DNA sequence: TGTGCCAGTAGTCTAACGTGGACAGGGAACGGCTACACCTTC. Full variable domain (outside the CDR3, taken from reference TRBV19 and TRBJ1-2): DGGITQSPKYLFRKEGQNVTLSCEQNLNHDAMYWYRQDPGQGLRLIYYSQIVNDFQKGDIAEGYSVSREKKESFPLTVTSAQKNPTAFYLCASSLTWTGNGYTFGSGTRLTVV.

The chain combines TRBV7-2 with TRBJ2-3; no reliable D call. Germline lookup yields CDR1 SGHTA and CDR2 FQGNSA. The length of the CDR3 is 13 residues. Trimming shortened V by 1 base and J by 6 bases, and 8 bases separated the two germline ends. The CDR3, as DNA: TGTGCCAGCAGCTTAGTGGGCCATGATACGCAGTATTTT. Encoded protein: CASSLVGHDTQYF.

The J gene is TRBJ1-1, the V gene TRBV5-6, with TRBD1 matching 9 bases. Germline CDR1 SGHDT, CDR2 YYEEEE. The CDR3 totals 16 residues. Germline trimming cut 0 bases from V and 5 bases from J; bases unmatched to any gene: 8. This CDR3 reads CASSLDRGQDWTEAFF. CDR3 DNA: TGTGCCAGCAGCTTGGACAGGGGGCAGGATTGGACTGAAGCTTTCTTT.

This chain connects TRBV27 to TRBJ2-7, with D possibly TRBD1 on 6 matching bases. V was trimmed by 6 bases and J by 1 base, leaving 16 bases between them. The CDR3 is made up of 15 amino acids. Germline assignment: CDR1 MNHEY and CDR2 SMNVEV (reference sequence). The CDR3 here is CASSPWPGDSYEQYF. CDR3 sequence (DNA): TGTGCCAGCAGCCCCTGGCCAGGGGATTCCTACGAGCAGTACTTC.

DNA for the CDR3: TGCGCCAGCAGTGAAACTAGCGGGGGGTACGAGCAGTACTTC. Protein sequence: CASSETSGGYEQYF. The chain carries TRBV10-2 and TRBJ2-7; 12 positions match TRBD2. Germline CDR1 reads WSHSY; CDR2 reads SAAADI. The length of the CDR3 is 14 residues. After removal of 3 bases from V and 4 bases from J, the junction contained 1 base not matched to a gene.

The chain links TRBV11-3 to TRBJ2-3; 9 bases agree with TRBD2. Losses at the gene ends were 1 base for V and 5 bases for J; bases not matched to a gene: 7. The germline V gene has CDR1 SGHNT and CDR2 YENEEA. The CDR3 is made up of 16 amino acids. CDR3 sequence: CASSLAAGGLGDTQYF. CDR3 DNA: TGTGCCAGCAGCTTAGCAGCGGGAGGACTTGGAGATACGCAGTATTTT. The full variable domain, completed using reference TRBV11-3 and TRBJ2-3, is EAGVVQSPRYKIIEKKQPVAFWCNPISGHNTLYWYLQNLGQGPELLIRYENEEAVDDSQLPKDRFSAERLKGVDSTLKIQPAELGDSAVYLCASSLAAGGLGDTQYFGPGTRLTVL.